A single sample is the source of the 22 T cell receptor beta chains below, sequenced in a study of sequential checkpoint blockade in melanoma. This sample's treatment: randomized to nivolumab then ipilimumab (arm A) or the reverse (arm B). Some clones are missing from TCRdb's copy, which holds only in-frame ones; the method was immunoSEQ multiplex PCR. The repertoire includes 5,000 to 8,000 clones, 15% to 20% of them detected once, and about 16% sits in the top ten. Sequenced here: tumor tissue (inferred from file names), sampled from a patient given nivolumab and ipilimumab in sequence. The receptors derive from a human donor with melanoma.

This clone was counted a few times. The V gene is TRBV14, the J gene TRBJ2-7; D uncertain. This CDR3 spans 15 amino acids. From germline, CDR1 is SGHDN and CDR2 FVKESK. Trimming pared 4 bases from V and 3 bases from J, leaving 16 bases between. CDR3 sequence: CASSPPGRFFYEQYF. The CDR3 DNA sequence: TGTGCCAGCAGCCCGCCCGGCAGGTTCTTCTACGAGCAGTACTTC.

A few counts support this clone. The CDR3 is CASSRLAGGLAETQYF. CDR3 DNA: TGTGCCAGCAGCCGACTAGCGGGGGGGTTGGCAGAGACCCAGTACTTC. This sequence joins TRBV11-3 and TRBJ2-5; 14 bases agree with TRBD2. This CDR3 is built from 16 residues. J gave up 4 bases and V 5 bases, and 6 bases lay outside the gene matches. Per germline, CDR1 SGHNT and CDR2 YENEEA.

The rearrangement uses TRBV19 and TRBJ2-3, with D perhaps TRBD2 (7 bases). Trimming left V 4 bases short and J 3 bases short, with 17 bases between. This CDR3 spans 16 amino acids. CDR1 and CDR2 (germline): LNHDA, SQIVND (reference sequence). The CDR3 here is CASSNPWGGRTDTQYF. DNA of the CDR3: TGTGCCAGTAGTAATCCCTGGGGGGGGCGGACAGATACGCAGTATTTT.

This clone was recorded a few times. This chain links TRBV9 with TRBJ1-1; tentatively, D is TRBD1 (5 bases). Trimming pared 7 bases from V and 0 bases from J, leaving 13 bases between. Germline CDR1 reads SGDLS; CDR2 reads YYNGEE. The CDR3 is 14 amino acids. This chain's CDR3 is CASQGPGVNTEAFF. The DNA for the CDR3 is TGTGCCAGCCAGGGACCCGGAGTGAACACTGAAGCTTTCTTT.

This clone is medium-sized within its sample. The genes are TRBV11-3 and TRBJ2-2; 11 bases line up with TRBD1. The CDR3 is 17 residues long. Trimming took 3 bases from V and 4 from J; bases not matched to a gene: 7. Germline CDR1 and CDR2: SGHNT and YENEEA. DNA of the CDR3: TGTGCCAGCAGCTTTAATCCGGGACAGGGGGGCACCGGGGAGCTGTTTTTT. Translated, it gives CASSFNPGQGGTGELFF.

V and J are TRBV5-1 and TRBJ2-5; D possibly uses TRBD1 or TRBD2 (5 bases each). The V end lost 4 bases, the J end lost 1 base, and 17 bases lay between the germline ends. Germline V gene sequence: CDR1 SGHRS, CDR2 YFSETQ. The CDR3 is 16 amino acids. CDR3 DNA sequence: TGCGCCAGCAGCGTACAACCCCGGGGCCCCCAAGAGACCCAGTACTTC. Translation gives CASSVQPRGPQETQYF. The full variable domain, rest sourced from reference TRBV5-1 and TRBJ2-5, is KAGVTQTPRYLIKTRGQQVTLSCSPISGHRSVSWYQQTPGQGLQFLFEYFSETQRNKGNFPGRFSGRQFSNSRSEMNVSTLELGDSALYLCASSVQPRGPQETQYFGPGTRLLVL.

This clone was counted a few times. An end of the junction does not agree with germline; a read error may underlie this. The chain employs TRBV6-8 and TRBJ2-7; D possibly uses TRBD1 or TRBD2 (5 bases each). CDR1 is MNHGY and CDR2 is SAAAGT in the germline V gene. The length of the CDR3 is 13 residues. Here the CDR3 reads CAISPGTPQQQYF. The DNA for the CDR3 is TGTGCCATCAGTCCCGGGACGCCCCAACAGCAGTACTTC.

This clone was detected only a few times. In DNA, the CDR3 is TGTGCCAGCAGCTGGACGACAGTCGGTGAGCAGTTCTTC. It codes for CASSWTTVGEQFF. The chain employs TRBV7-2 and TRBJ2-1; D perhaps matches TRBD1 (5 bases). The CDR3 spans 13 residues. Germline-derived CDR1 and CDR2 are SGHTA and FQGNSA. The germline V and J ends were trimmed by 4 bases and 9 bases, with 13 bases remaining between them.

This clone has just a few counts. The chain joins TRBV10-3 to TRBJ1-5, with a weak D call TRBD1 (5 bases). V lost 4 bases and J lost 6, with 13 bases in between. CDR1 and CDR2 (germline): ENHRY, SYGVKD. The CDR3 loop spans 14 amino acids. The CDR3 bases are TGTGCCATCAGTGCCGGGCAGGGCGGTCAGCCCCAGCATTTT. Encoded protein: CAISAGQGGQPQHF.

This clone is medium-sized by share. The chain links TRBV30 to TRBJ1-1; 7 bases align to TRBD1. Per germline, CDR1 GTSNPN and CDR2 SVGIG (reference sequence). V was pared by 3 bases and J by 4 bases, with 14 bases of the junction left unmatched. This CDR3 contains 16 residues. The CDR3 DNA is TGTGCCTGGAGCTTTCGGACAGGACTGGGGAGCACTGAAGCTTTCTTT. It codes for CAWSFRTGLGSTEAFF. The entire variable domain, with the rest obtained from reference TRBV30 and TRBJ1-1, is as follows: SQTIHQWPATLVQPVGSPLSLECTVEGTSNPNLYWYRQAAGRGLQLLFYSVGIGQISSEVPQNLSASRPQDRQFILSSKKLLLSDSGFYLCAWSFRTGLGSTEAFFGQGTRLTVV.

This clone was detected only a few times. The rearrangement joins TRBV9 to TRBJ1-1; D unresolved. CDR1 SGDLS and CDR2 YYNGEE come from the germline V gene. Trimming shortened V by 4 bases and J by 7 bases, and 17 bases separated the two germline ends. CDR3 length: 14 amino acids. Written as DNA, the CDR3 is TGTGCCAGCAGCCCGAACCTACAGCAGAGTGAAGCTTTCTTT. It is translated as CASSPNLQQSEAFF. The entire variable domain, with the rest obtained from reference TRBV9 and TRBJ1-1, is as follows: DSGVTQTPKHLITATGQRVTLRCSPRSGDLSVYWYQQSLDQGLQFLIQYYNGEERAKGNILERFSAQQFPDLHSELNLSSLELGDSALYFCASSPNLQQSEAFFGQGTRLTVV.

This clone has at least ten counts. The chain links TRBV11-3 to TRBJ2-5; D possibly corresponds to TRBD1 (6 bases). V dropped 0 bases and J dropped 5 bases, with 13 bases sitting between them. This CDR3 region has 15 residues. Germline V gene sequence: CDR1 SGHNT, CDR2 YENEEA. The CDR3 reads CASSLENYREETQYF. CDR3 DNA sequence: TGTGCCAGCAGCTTAGAGAACTACAGGGAGGAGACCCAGTACTTC.

There are many counts of this clone. This chain links TRBV6-8 with TRBJ2-3; maybe TRBD1 (5 bases). The V end lost 2 bases, the J end lost 2 bases, and 8 bases lay between the germline ends. CDR3 length: 14 residues. CDR1 is MNHGY, CDR2 SAAAGT, per germline. The CDR3 loop is CASSYDSNTDTQYF. The CDR3, as DNA: TGTGCCAGCAGTTACGACAGTAACACAGATACGCAGTATTTT.

This clone came up a few times. The V gene is TRBV4-1, the J gene TRBJ1-2; no definite D call. The CDR3 has 18 amino acids. V lost 0 bases, J lost 5 bases, and 22 bases lay in between. Per the germline V gene, CDR1 is MGHRA and CDR2 is YSYEKL. The CDR3 region is CASSQEVQQARILYGYTF. The CDR3 DNA is TGCGCCAGCAGCCAAGAAGTTCAACAAGCGCGGATATTATATGGCTACACCTTC.

The chain links TRBV19 to TRBJ2-5, with a weak D call TRBD1 (5 bases). CDR3 size: 15 residues. The germline CDR1 and CDR2 sequences are LNHDA and SQIVND (reference sequence). V was trimmed by 3 bases and J by 2 bases, leaving 13 bases between them. The CDR3 is CASSIYRSEQETQYF. CDR3 DNA sequence: TGTGCCAGTAGTATCTACAGGAGTGAGCAAGAGACCCAGTACTTC. The full variable domain, in which reference TRBV19 and TRBJ2-5 provide the parts outside the CDR3, is DGGITQSPKYLFRKEGQNVTLSCEQNLNHDAMYWYRQDPGQGLRLIYYSQIVNDFQKGDIAEGYSVSREKKESFPLTVTSAQKNPTAFYLCASSIYRSEQETQYFGPGTRLLVL.

By share of the sample, this clone is large. V gene TRBV30 combines with J gene TRBJ2-7; 8 bases map to TRBD2. CDR1 and CDR2 from the germline V gene are GTSNPN and SVGIG (reference sequence). CDR3 length: 14 amino acids. V lost 4 bases to trimming and J lost 7 bases; unmatched junction nucleotides: 12. As DNA, the CDR3 is TGTGCCTGGATAACCTCAGCGGGGGTTGGGGAGCAGTACTTC. Its translation is CAWITSAGVGEQYF. Based on the CDR3 plus reference TRBV30 and TRBJ2-7, the full variable domain is SQTIHQWPATLVQPVGSPLSLECTVEGTSNPNLYWYRQAAGRGLQLLFYSVGIGQISSEVPQNLSASRPQDRQFILSSKKLLLSDSGFYLCAWITSAGVGEQYFGPGTRLTVT.

This CDR3 is CASSYRIGGDYGYTF. The CDR3 nucleotides are TGTGCCAGCAGTTACAGGATCGGCGGCGACTATGGCTACACCTTC. V and J are TRBV6-8 and TRBJ1-2; D gene uncertain. Germline assignment: CDR1 MNHGY and CDR2 SAAAGT. V shed 2 bases and J shed 3 bases, with 13 bases lying between them. There are 15 residues in the CDR3.

By share, this clone ranks as medium-sized. This chain connects TRBV12-5 to TRBJ2-3; unclear D gene. Germline CDR1 is LGHNT and CDR2 is FRNRAP. The CDR3 has 13 amino acids. CDR3 loop: CASNIESTDTQYF. Here the CDR3 DNA reads TGTGCCAGCAACATAGAGAGCACAGATACGCAGTATTTT.

The chain employs TRBV7-8 and TRBJ1-2; D possibly corresponds to TRBD1 (6 bases). Trimming took off 3 bases at V and 8 bases at J, with 13 bases between the two ends. CDR3 length: 13 amino acids. Looked up from germline, CDR1 is SGHVS and CDR2 is FQNEAQ. The CDR3 DNA follows: TGTGCCAGCAGCTTCAACAGGGACGGGGGCTACACCTTC. Amino acid sequence: CASSFNRDGGYTF. The complete variable domain, with remaining parts taken from reference TRBV7-8 and TRBJ1-2, reads GAGVSQSPRYKVAKRGQDVALRCDPISGHVSLFWYQQALGQGPEFLTYFQNEAQLDKSGLPSDRFFAERPEGSVSTLKIQRTQQEDSAVYLCASSFNRDGGYTFGSGTRLTVV.

The V and J genes are TRBV11-3 and TRBJ2-1, with D tentatively TRBD2 (6 bases). V lost 5 bases and J lost 0, with 14 bases in between. Germline-derived CDR1 and CDR2 are SGHNT and YENEEA. This CDR3 spans 16 amino acids. CDR3 region: CASSRDFLGSYNEQFF. CDR3 in DNA: TGTGCCAGCAGCCGGGACTTTCTCGGCTCCTACAATGAGCAGTTCTTC.

In this sample, this clone is medium-sized. V usage is TRBV6-1 and J usage is TRBJ1-1; D not certain. The CDR3 has 14 residues. The V gene lost 0 bases and the J gene lost 6 bases, with 11 bases spanning the gap. Germline CDR1 is MNHNS and CDR2 is SASEGT. Here the CDR3 reads CASSEAFTAAEAFF. CDR3 nucleotides: TGTGCCAGCAGTGAAGCTTTCACGGCAGCTGAAGCTTTCTTT.

At least ten counts were recorded for this clone. V and J are TRBV9 and TRBJ1-6; D gene uncertain. Germline V gives CDR1 SGDLS, CDR2 YYNGEE. With 4 bases removed from V and 7 bases from J, the gap between germline ends came to 6 bases. The length of the CDR3 is 12 residues. The CDR3, as DNA: TGTGCCAGCAGCCTCCTGAATTCACCCCTCCACTTT. The encoded protein is CASSLLNSPLHF.